The rows below give T cell receptor beta chains drawn from one sample of a study of blood T cell repertoires in COVID-19. The data were produced by immunoSEQ multiplex PCR, yet TCRdb's version contains in-frame clones alone and is incomplete. The sample lists 200,000 to 250,000 clones, roughly 88% seen once, with about 6.7% in the top ten. Material: peripheral blood. These TCRs come from a woman aged 25 to 39 with COVID-19, enrolled during active disease. CDR3s include the opening cysteine and the closing phenylalanine or tryptophan. Each record gives: clone size, J gene, CDR3 length, V gene, D gene, CDR3 protein, CDR3 DNA. D genes are given only for firm matches. For some rows the clone size is stated as once, few or many, or as a class when expanded; others skip it.

- | TRBJ2-1 | 18 | TRBV14 | TRBD2 | CASSQEHGRALSRNEQFF | TGTGCCAGCAGCCAAGAACACGGGAGGGCCCTCTCGAGGAATGAGCAGTTCTTC
few | TRBJ1-1 | 16 | TRBV7-9 | - | CASSLGGAGVNTEAFF | TGTGCCAGCAGCTTAGGCGGGGCGGGTGTGAACACTGAAGCTTTCTTT
few | TRBJ2-3 | 15 | TRBV6-4 | TRBD1 | CASSDRTGSTDTQYF | TGTGCCAGCAGTGACCGGACAGGCAGCACAGATACGCAGTATTTT
- | TRBJ2-3 | 15 | TRBV5-8 | TRBD2 | CASSLPGLSTDTQYF | TGTGCCAGCAGCCTGCCGGGACTAAGCACAGATACGCAGTATTTT
- | TRBJ2-3 | 13 | TRBV12-3/TRBV12-4 | - | CASSPLGTDTQYF | TGTGCCAGCAGCCCACTGGGCACAGATACGCAGTATTTT
- | TRBJ1-4 | 15 | TRBV28 | - | CASSFVQLPNEKLFF | TGTGCCAGCAGTTTTGTACAGCTACCTAATGAAAAACTGTTTTTT
- | TRBJ1-3 | 16 | TRBV7-8 | - | CASSLARGGSGNTIYF | TGTGCCAGCAGCTTAGCGCGAGGGGGATCTGGAAACACCATATATTTT
- | TRBJ1-4 | 14 | TRBV25-1 | - | CASNDPGQDEKLFF | TGTGCCAGCAATGACCCGGGACAAGATGAAAAACTGTTTTTT
- | TRBJ2-7 | 14 | TRBV7-2 | TRBD2 | CASSLDGLVYEQYF | TGTGCCAGCAGCTTAGACGGACTAGTCTATGAGCAGTACTTC
few | TRBJ1-2 | 14 | TRBV7-6 | - | CASSFGGGPGSYTF | TGTGCCAGCAGCTTTGGGGGGGGCCCGGGAAGCTACACCTTC